These 15 T cell receptor beta chains were sequenced from one sample in a study of blood T cell repertoires in COVID-19. Some clones are missing from TCRdb's copy, which holds only in-frame ones; the method was immunoSEQ multiplex PCR. The sample lists around 250,000 clones, about 80% occurring once. Sequenced material: PBMCs or T cells enriched from blood (not recorded which). The receptors stem from a man aged 45-65 years who had recovered from COVID-19.

The chain combines TRBV5-1 with TRBJ1-2, with unresolved D. Trimming took off 6 bases at V and 0 bases at J, with 6 bases between the two ends. There are 12 residues in the CDR3. Per germline, CDR1 SGHRS and CDR2 YFSETQ. CDR3 nucleotides: TGCGCCAGCACCGGGACTAACTATGGCTACACCTTC. Protein product: CASTGTNYGYTF.

The chain employs TRBV7-8 and TRBJ1-2, with D unresolved. The V gene lost 0 bases and the J gene lost 5 bases, with 13 bases spanning the gap. From germline, CDR1 is SGHVS and CDR2 FQNEAQ. The CDR3 consists of 15 residues. CDR3 residues: CASSLAEDPRYGYTF. In DNA, the CDR3 is TGTGCCAGCAGCTTAGCGGAGGACCCCCGGTATGGCTACACCTTC. Using reference TRBV7-8 and TRBJ1-2 for the parts outside the CDR3, the full variable domain is GAGVSQSPRYKVAKRGQDVALRCDPISGHVSLFWYQQALGQGPEFLTYFQNEAQLDKSGLPSDRFFAERPEGSVSTLKIQRTQQEDSAVYLCASSLAEDPRYGYTFGSGTRLTVV.

The chain combines TRBV5-1 with TRBJ1-1; perhaps TRBD1 as D (6 bases). V was shortened by 0 bases and J by 7 bases, with 16 bases between the two germline ends. Germline CDR1 SGHRS, CDR2 YFSETQ. This CDR3 comprises 15 residues. The CDR3 is CASSLGPRGVGEAFF. The CDR3 DNA reads TGCGCCAGCAGCTTGGGCCCCAGGGGAGTAGGTGAAGCTTTCTTT.

V usage is TRBV5-5 and J usage is TRBJ1-3; a weak D match, TRBD1 (5 bases). Trimming cost V 0 bases and J 5 bases, with 9 bases left between them. The CDR3 runs 14 residues. Germline values: CDR1 SGHKS, CDR2 YYEKEE (reference sequence). The CDR3 DNA is TGTGCCAGCAGCTTGGAGGACAACCGAAACACCATATATTTT. Translated: CASSLEDNRNTIYF. The variable domain in full, completed from reference TRBV5-5 and TRBJ1-3, reads DAGVTQSPTHLIKTRGQQVTLRCSPISGHKSVSWYQQVLGQGPQFIFQYYEKEERGRGNFPDRFSARQFPNYSSELNVNALLLGDSALYLCASSLEDNRNTIYFGEGSWLTVV.

V usage is TRBV9 and J usage is TRBJ1-2, with a weak D call TRBD1 (5 bases). The V end was cut by 4 bases, the J end by 4 bases, with 14 bases between. Germline values: CDR1 SGDLS, CDR2 YYNGEE. The CDR3 sequence is 14 residues long. Here the CDR3 DNA reads TGTGCCAGCAGCCCGCTAGGGGTTGGCTATGGCTACACCTTC. Amino acid sequence: CASSPLGVGYGYTF.

The count of this clone is one. The chain couples TRBV24-1 to TRBJ2-3; 9 nucleotides align to TRBD2. CDR3 length: 17 amino acids. CDR1 is KGHDR and CDR2 is SFDVKD in the germline V gene. The V gene end was trimmed by 5 bases and the J gene end by 2 bases; junction bases not matched to a gene: 10. The CDR3 sequence: CATSGASGDHDTDTQYF. CDR3 nucleotides: TGTGCCACCAGTGGGGCTAGCGGGGATCATGACACAGATACGCAGTATTTT.

The chain uses TRBV27 and TRBJ2-2, with 9 nucleotides matching TRBD1. The CDR3 has 17 residues. The V segment lost 4 bases and the J segment 4 bases; nucleotides outside the gene matches: 10. The germline V gene has CDR1 MNHEY and CDR2 SMNVEV (reference sequence). The CDR3: CASSSDRGLLSTGELFF. In DNA form, the CDR3 reads TGTGCCAGCAGTTCGGACAGGGGACTCCTCTCCACCGGGGAGCTGTTTTTT.

This sequence joins TRBV7-2 and TRBJ1-5; possible D gene TRBD1, 6 bases. Germline CDR1 SGHTA, CDR2 FQGNSA. Trimming took 2 bases from V and 7 from J, leaving 15 bases between them. CDR3 length equals 15 residues. The CDR3 reads CASSLSQGMRQPQHF. The CDR3, as DNA: TGTGCCAGCAGCTTAAGTCAGGGGATGAGGCAGCCCCAGCATTTT.

The table lists this clone with a count of one. This sequence joins TRBV5-8 and TRBJ2-1, with TRBD1 matching 11 bases. CDR1 and CDR2 from the germline V gene are SGHTS and YDEGEE. The CDR3 contains 17 residues. V dropped 5 bases and J dropped 6; count of bases not matched to a gene: 13. DNA for the CDR3: TGTGCCAGCAGGTTCCAAGCCGGACAGGGGGCGGTCAATGAGCAGTTCTTC. Translating gives CASRFQAGQGAVNEQFF. Full variable domain (outside the CDR3, taken from reference TRBV5-8 and TRBJ2-1): EAGVTQSPTHLIKTRGQQATLRCSPISGHTSVYWYQQALGLGLQFLLWYDEGEERNRGNFPPRFSGRQFPNYSSELNVNALELEDSALYLCASRFQAGQGAVNEQFFGPGTRLTVL.

The CDR3 region is CASSPGQGSPAFF. CDR3 DNA: TGTGCCAGCAGCCCGGGACAGGGGTCTCCAGCTTTCTTT. V is TRBV2 and J is TRBJ1-1; TRBD1 matches 10 bases. This CDR3 contains 13 residues. In germline, CDR1 is SNHLY, CDR2 FYNNEI. After removal of 6 bases from V and 10 bases from J, the junction contained 8 bases not matched to a gene.

This sequence joins TRBV30 and TRBJ1-1, with 9 bases fitting TRBD1. CDR3 size: 13 residues. J lost 4 bases, V lost 3 bases, and 3 bases had no gene match. From germline, CDR1 is GTSNPN and CDR2 SVGIG (reference sequence). CDR3 region: CAWRGDRATEAFF. DNA of the CDR3: TGTGCCTGGAGGGGGGACAGGGCCACTGAAGCTTTCTTT.

This clone came up once. The CDR3 here is CASSPSGNGEQYF. The CDR3 DNA reads TGTGCCAGCAGTCCTAGCGGGAACGGAGAGCAGTACTTC. The chain has TRBV9 and TRBJ2-7; 9 nucleotides align to TRBD2. V gave up 5 bases and J gave up 7 bases; unmatched junction bases: 7. Germline V gene data show CDR1 as SGDLS and CDR2 as YYNGEE. CDR3 length equals 13 residues.

The genes are TRBV7-3 and TRBJ2-5, with unresolved D. Germline CDR1 SGHTA, CDR2 FQGTGA. This CDR3 is 13 amino acids long. Between the trimmed V and J ends, which lost 4 bases and 4 bases, there was a span of 10 bases. CDR3 coding DNA: TGTGCCAGCAGCTCCATAGTCGGAGAGACCCAGTACTTC. This codes for CASSSIVGETQYF.

The V call is TRBV7-3, the J call TRBJ2-3; unclear D gene. Germline lookup yields CDR1 SGHTA and CDR2 FQGTGA. The V gene lost 5 bases and the J gene lost 6 bases, with 18 bases spanning the gap. The CDR3 totals 15 residues. In nucleotides, the CDR3 is TGTGCCAGCAGCCGGAGCTTCGGTTGGAGCGATACGCAGTATTTT. Translated, it gives CASSRSFGWSDTQYF.

A single count supports this clone. The chain carries TRBV7-2 and TRBJ2-5; 10 nucleotides align to TRBD1. V lost 1 base and J lost 5; bases outside the gene matches: 7. The CDR3 extends over 16 amino acids. Germline lookup yields CDR1 SGHTA and CDR2 FQGNSA. The CDR3 loop reads CASSLVGQGSSETQYF. CDR3 DNA sequence: TGTGCCAGCAGCTTAGTGGGACAGGGGAGTTCGGAGACCCAGTACTTC.